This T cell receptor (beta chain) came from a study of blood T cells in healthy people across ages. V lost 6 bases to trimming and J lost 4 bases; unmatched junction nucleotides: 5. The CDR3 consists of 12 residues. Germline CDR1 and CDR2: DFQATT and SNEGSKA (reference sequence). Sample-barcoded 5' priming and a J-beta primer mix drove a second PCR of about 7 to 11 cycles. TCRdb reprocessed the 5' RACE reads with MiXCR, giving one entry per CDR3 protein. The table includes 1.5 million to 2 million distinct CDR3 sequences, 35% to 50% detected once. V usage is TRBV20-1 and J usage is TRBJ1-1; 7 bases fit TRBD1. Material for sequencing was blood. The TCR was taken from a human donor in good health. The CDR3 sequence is CSAKQGSTEAFF. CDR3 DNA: TGCAGTGCCAAACAGGGGAGCACTGAAGCTTTCTTT.